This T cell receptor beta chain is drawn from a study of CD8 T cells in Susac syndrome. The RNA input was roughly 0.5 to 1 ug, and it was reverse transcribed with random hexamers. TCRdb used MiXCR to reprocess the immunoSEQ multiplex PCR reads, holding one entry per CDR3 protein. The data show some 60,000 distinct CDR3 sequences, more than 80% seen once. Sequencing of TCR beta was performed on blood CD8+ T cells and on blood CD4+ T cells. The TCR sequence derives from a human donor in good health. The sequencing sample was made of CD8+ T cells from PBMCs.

This CDR3 is CATSGKSGRVSGELFF. As DNA, the CDR3 is TGTGCCACCAGTGGTAAAAGCGGGAGAGTCAGCGGGGAGCTGTTTTTT. The chain carries TRBV24-1 and TRBJ2-2; TRBD2 agrees at 8 bases. V shed 5 bases and J 7 bases; nucleotides not matched to a gene: 11. This CDR3 comprises 16 residues. In germline, CDR1 is KGHDR, CDR2 SFDVKD.